This TCR beta chain appears in the sequencing data of a study of cytomegalovirus exposure and HLA in healthy donors. Turning to this clone: Its target is not known.

Germline loops: CDR1 LNHDA, CDR2 SQIVND (reference sequence). V gave up 5 bases and J gave up 4 bases; unmatched junction bases: 12. The CDR3 has 16 residues. Researchers ran the PCR with 60 Vbeta and 13 Jbeta primers. Only in-frame clones appear in the TCRdb table, and some are missing; sequencing was by immunoSEQ multiplex PCR. The sample has 80,000 to 90,000 clones, 65% to 85% seen once. General study findings and limits: In an earlier analysis, most TCR beta V segments were productive about 87% or about 30% of the time. Most TCR sequences proved rare, with some public TCRs found in many donors. With high specificity and sensitivity, the classifier reportedly diagnosed cytomegalovirus status.

The sequencing input was PBMCs. The rearrangement links TRBV19 to TRBJ2-5; 8 bases are shared with TRBD2. This clonotype originated in a man younger than 40 in good health and CMV-seronegative. CDR3: CASSSGSGTRGETQYF. CDR3 nucleotide sequence: TGTGCCAGTAGTTCCGGCTCCGGGACTAGAGGAGAGACCCAGTACTTC.